This is a list of T cell receptor beta chains from one sample in a study of radiation and T cells in renal cell carcinoma. Clones were read by immunoSEQ multiplex PCR, and TCRdb kept only the in-frame ones, dropping some. The sample lists 150,000 or so clones; about nine tenths were seen once. The material sequenced was blood, taken from a patient whose treatment included radiotherapy and nephrectomy. The source of these receptors is a woman aged 50 to 65 with renal cell carcinoma. Both conserved end residues are part of each CDR3. A D gene is named only where the DNA matches it firmly. Clone size is stated in some rows and not others, as once, few, many or a class when expanded.

.	TRBV21-1	.	TRBJ1-4	CASSNWTTSTYEKLFF	TGTGCCAGCAGCAATTGGACGACTTCTACTTATGAAAAACTGTTTTTT
TRBD2	TRBV5-4	.	TRBJ2-3	CASSWERGGTDTQYF	TGTGCCAGCAGCTGGGAGCGGGGGGGCACAGATACGCAGTATTTT
.	TRBV11-1	.	TRBJ1-1	CASSPSGQILSEAFF	TGTGCCAGCAGCCCCAGTGGGCAGATTTTGTCTGAAGCTTTCTTT
TRBD1	TRBV2	.	TRBJ1-2	CASRGTGLNYGYTF	TGTGCCAGCAGGGGGACAGGCCTAAACTATGGCTACACCTTC
.	TRBV19	once	TRBJ2-5	CASSSASGETQYF	TGTGCCAGTAGTTCGGCCAGTGGGGAGACCCAGTACTTC
TRBD1	TRBV7-2	.	TRBJ2-7	CASSKTGTGLEQYF	TGTGCCAGCAGCAAGACCGGGACAGGGCTCGAGCAGTACTTC
.	TRBV30	once	TRBJ2-7	CAWSVQGGLDF	TGTGCCTGGAGTGTACAGGGAGGGCTAGACTTC
.	TRBV13	.	TRBJ1-4	CASSSGPATNEKLFF	TGTGCCAGCAGCTCGGGACCGGCAACTAATGAAAAACTGTTTTTT
TRBD2	TRBV9	.	TRBJ2-3	CASSVAPGGGTDTQYF	TGTGCCAGCAGCGTAGCCCCTGGGGGGGGCACAGATACGCAGTATTTT
.	TRBV7-8	.	TRBJ1-1	CASSRVVVDTEAFF	TGTGCCAGCAGCCGCGTCGTTGTGGACACTGAAGCTTTCTTT
.	TRBV19	.	TRBJ2-1	CASRGPRGGLGEQFF	TGTGCCAGTAGAGGCCCTCGTGGGGGCCTGGGTGAGCAGTTCTTC
.	TRBV11-1	.	TRBJ2-7	CASSPGRRLEQYF	TGTGCCAGCAGTCCCGGCAGGAGGCTCGAGCAGTACTTC
.	TRBV19	.	TRBJ2-3	CASSRELGTDTQYF	TGTGCCAGTAGCCGGGAATTGGGCACAGATACGCAGTATTTT
TRBD1	TRBV4-1	.	TRBJ1-2	CASSQGTGGSHYGYTF	TGCGCCAGCAGCCAGGGGACAGGGGGGTCCCACTATGGCTACACCTTC
.	TRBV5-1	.	TRBJ2-5	CASSWGLGSQETQYF	TGCGCCAGCAGCTGGGGCTTAGGTAGTCAAGAGACCCAGTACTTC
.	TRBV18	.	TRBJ2-5	CASSPRTTMQETQYF	TGTGCCAGCTCACCACGGACGACAATGCAAGAGACCCAGTACTTC
.	TRBV7-2	.	TRBJ1-5	CASSFFQYNQPQHF	TGTGCCAGCAGCTTCTTCCAGTACAATCAGCCCCAGCATTTT
TRBD1	TRBV5-4	.	TRBJ2-7	CASSTGTGAYEQYF	TGTGCCAGCAGCACCGGGACAGGGGCCTACGAGCAGTACTTC
.	TRBV15	.	TRBJ1-4	CATSRKTGTSNEKLFF	TGTGCCACCAGCAGAAAAACCGGGACTTCTAATGAAAAACTGTTTTTT
TRBD1	TRBV7-9	few	TRBJ1-4	CASSLPRDRGEKLFF	TGTGCCAGCAGCTTACCCCGGGACAGGGGTGAAAAACTGTTTTTT
.	TRBV7-9	.	TRBJ2-7	CASSLGGIGGLMGYEQYF	TGTGCCAGCAGCTTAGGAGGGATCGGGGGGCTAATGGGGTACGAGCAGTACTTC
.	TRBV2	.	TRBJ1-5	CASSGVEAQPQHF	TGTGCCAGCAGTGGTGTTGAGGCACAGCCCCAGCATTTT
.	TRBV7-9	.	TRBJ1-6	CASSLGGDYNSPLHF	TGTGCCAGCAGCCTAGGGGGGGATTATAATTCACCCCTCCACTTT
TRBD1	TRBV29-1	.	TRBJ1-2	CSVDNSQGGNYGYTF	TGCAGCGTGGACAACTCGCAGGGGGGGAACTATGGCTACACCTTC
TRBD2	TRBV19	.	TRBJ2-1	CASNGLAGRNEQFF	TGTGCCAGTAATGGGCTAGCGGGGAGGAATGAGCAGTTCTTC
.	TRBV7-2	.	TRBJ1-5	CASSPSRDQPQHF	TGTGCCAGCAGCCCTAGTAGGGATCAGCCCCAGCATTTT
.	TRBV7-2	.	TRBJ1-5	CASSIYNQPQHF	TGTGCCAGCAGCATCTACAATCAGCCCCAGCATTTT
.	TRBV6-1	once	TRBJ2-3	CASSEEASPRVDTQYF	TGTGCCAGCAGTGAAGAGGCTAGCCCGCGCGTGGATACGCAGTATTTT
.	TRBV23-1	.	TRBJ1-5	CASSPDRYPGPQHF	TGCGCCAGCAGCCCCGACAGATATCCGGGGCCCCAGCATTTT
TRBD1	TRBV2	.	TRBJ2-2	CASSERRQGNSGELFF	TGTGCCAGCAGTGAGCGTAGACAGGGGAACTCCGGGGAGCTGTTTTTT
.	TRBV6-5	.	TRBJ2-3	CASSYTLAGTVDTQYF	TGTGCCAGCAGTTACACTCTAGCTGGAACGGTAGATACGCAGTATTTT
TRBD2	TRBV7-2	.	TRBJ2-3	CASSFQTSGGNGWSTQYF	TGTGCCAGCAGCTTCCAGACTAGCGGGGGAAACGGATGGAGTACGCAGTATTTT
TRBD1	TRBV5-1	.	TRBJ2-7	CASSLVGTAPDEQYF	TGCGCCAGCAGCTTGGTGGGGACAGCCCCGGACGAGCAGTACTTC
.	TRBV19	few	TRBJ1-6	CASTRRTSSYNSPLHF	TGTGCCAGTACCAGGCGGACCAGCTCCTATAATTCACCCCTCCACTTT
.	TRBV6-6	.	TRBJ1-1	CASSYSAVNTEAFF	TGTGCCAGCAGTTACTCGGCAGTGAACACTGAAGCTTTCTTT
.	TRBV7-2	.	TRBJ2-5	CASSLAGHGETQYF	TGTGCCAGCAGCTTAGCGGGCCATGGGGAGACCCAGTACTTC
TRBD1	TRBV9	.	TRBJ2-7	CASSVDGTGTDEQYF	TGTGCCAGCAGCGTAGATGGGACAGGGACTGACGAGCAGTACTTC
.	TRBV6-1	.	TRBJ2-1	CASSPGPVGGEQFF	TGTGCCAGCAGTCCAGGGCCCGTTGGGGGTGAGCAGTTCTTC
TRBD1	TRBV5-1	.	TRBJ1-2	CANSDREVYGYTF	TGCGCCAACTCGGACAGGGAGGTCTATGGCTACACCTTC
TRBD2	TRBV5-6	.	TRBJ2-7	CASSVGTSGGNF	TGTGCCAGCAGCGTTGGGACTAGCGGGGGAAACTTC
.	TRBV13	.	TRBJ1-1	CASSLNSEAFF	TGTGCCAGCAGCTTAAACTCTGAAGCTTTCTTT
.	TRBV18	.	TRBJ2-7	CASSPYRDTYEQYF	TGTGCCAGCTCACCATATCGGGACACCTACGAGCAGTACTTC
.	TRBV19	.	TRBJ1-5	CASTTFHQQPQHF	TGTGCCAGTACGACATTTCACCAGCAGCCCCAGCATTTT
.	TRBV6-5	few	TRBJ2-7	CASSHGGGSYEQYF	TGTGCCAGCAGTCATGGCGGCGGTTCCTACGAGCAGTACTTC
.	TRBV5-4	.	TRBJ2-2	CASSPVVDGELFF	TGTGCCAGCAGCCCAGTTGTCGACGGGGAGCTGTTTTTT
.	TRBV5-1	.	TRBJ2-3	CASSFLHRTTDTQYF	TGCGCCAGCAGCTTCCTACATAGGACCACAGATACGCAGTATTTT
.	TRBV5-6	.	TRBJ1-1	CASSPMGKPTEAFF	TGTGCCAGCAGTCCTATGGGGAAGCCAACTGAAGCTTTCTTT
.	TRBV5-6	.	TRBJ1-1	CASSLEVDTEAFF	TGTGCCAGCAGCTTGGAGGTAGACACTGAAGCTTTCTTT
TRBD1	TRBV30	.	TRBJ1-3	CAWSVDRDTIYF	TGTGCCTGGAGTGTGGACAGGGACACCATATATTTT